The entry below describes one T cell receptor beta chain. The antigen is unknown. This CDR3 comprises 15 residues. Trimming removed 0 bases from V and 6 bases from J, with 9 bases in between. Germline V gene data show CDR1 as LGHNT and CDR2 as FRNRAP. The data were taken from a study of T cell responses to AZD1222 COVID-19 vaccine. Study-wide results and caveats: Repertoire sampling was restricted to post-peak T cell response timepoints. Receipt of two AZD1222 doses was followed by a rise in Spike-specific TCR breadth and depth.

Investigators merged groups given second doses at roughly 4 or roughly 12 weeks. The assay was immunoSEQ multiplex PCR, and TCRdb's table has in-frame clones only and misses some. Of about 160,000 clones listed, roughly 90% were seen once; the top ten hold about 4.3%. V usage is TRBV12-5 and J usage is TRBJ1-6; TRBD1 might be the D (6 bases). Here the sequenced sample was peripheral blood, taken 28 days after the second AZD1222 dose. This receptor was obtained from an adult who received the AZD1222 COVID-19 vaccine. In DNA, the CDR3 is TGTGCTAGTGGTTTGGTCGCCAGGGGTAATTCACCCCTCCACTTT. It is translated as CASGLVARGNSPLHF.